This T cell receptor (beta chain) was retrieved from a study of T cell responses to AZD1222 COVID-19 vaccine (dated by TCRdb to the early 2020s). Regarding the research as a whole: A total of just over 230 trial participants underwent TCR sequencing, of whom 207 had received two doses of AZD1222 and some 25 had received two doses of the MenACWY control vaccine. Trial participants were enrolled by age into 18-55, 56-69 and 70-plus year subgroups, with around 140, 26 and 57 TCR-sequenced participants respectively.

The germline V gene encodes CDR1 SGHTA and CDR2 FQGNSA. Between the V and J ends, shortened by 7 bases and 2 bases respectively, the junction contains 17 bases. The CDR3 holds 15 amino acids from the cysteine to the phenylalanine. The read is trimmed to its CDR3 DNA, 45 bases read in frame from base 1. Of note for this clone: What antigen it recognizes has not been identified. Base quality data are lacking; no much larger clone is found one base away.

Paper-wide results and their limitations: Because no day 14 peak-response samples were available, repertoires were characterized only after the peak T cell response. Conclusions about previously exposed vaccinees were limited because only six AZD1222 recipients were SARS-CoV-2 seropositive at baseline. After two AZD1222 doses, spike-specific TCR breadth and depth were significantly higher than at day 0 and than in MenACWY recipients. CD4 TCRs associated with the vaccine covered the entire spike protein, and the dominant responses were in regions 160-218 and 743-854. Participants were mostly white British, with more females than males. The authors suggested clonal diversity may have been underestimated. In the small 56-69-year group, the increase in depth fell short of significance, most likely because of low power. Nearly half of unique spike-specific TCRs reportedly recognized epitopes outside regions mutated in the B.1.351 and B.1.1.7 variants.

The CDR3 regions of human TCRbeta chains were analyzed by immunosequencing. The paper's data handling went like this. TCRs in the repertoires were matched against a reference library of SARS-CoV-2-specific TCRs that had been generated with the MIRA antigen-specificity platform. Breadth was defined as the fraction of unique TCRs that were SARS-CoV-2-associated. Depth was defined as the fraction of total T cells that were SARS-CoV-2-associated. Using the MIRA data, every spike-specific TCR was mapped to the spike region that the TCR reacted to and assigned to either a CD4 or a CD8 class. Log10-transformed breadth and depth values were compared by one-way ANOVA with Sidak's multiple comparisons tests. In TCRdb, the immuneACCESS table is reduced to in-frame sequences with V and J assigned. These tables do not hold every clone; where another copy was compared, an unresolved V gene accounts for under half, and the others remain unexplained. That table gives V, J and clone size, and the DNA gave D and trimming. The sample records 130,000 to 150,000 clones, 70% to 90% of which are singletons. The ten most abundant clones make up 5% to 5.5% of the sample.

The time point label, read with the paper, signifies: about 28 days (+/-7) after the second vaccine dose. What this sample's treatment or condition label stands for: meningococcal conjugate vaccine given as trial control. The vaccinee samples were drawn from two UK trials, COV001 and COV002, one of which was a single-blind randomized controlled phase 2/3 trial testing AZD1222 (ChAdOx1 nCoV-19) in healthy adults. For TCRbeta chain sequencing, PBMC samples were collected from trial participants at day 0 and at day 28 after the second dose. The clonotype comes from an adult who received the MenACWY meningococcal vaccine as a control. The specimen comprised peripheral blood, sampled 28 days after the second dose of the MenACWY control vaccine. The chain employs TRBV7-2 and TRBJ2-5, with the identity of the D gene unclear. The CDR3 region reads CASKFSTSPQETQYF. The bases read TGTGCCAGCAAATTCTCGACGTCTCCACAAGAGACCCAGTACTTC.